The 22 T cell receptor beta chains below were found in one sample sequenced in a study of siplizumab effects on memory and regulatory T cells. Sequencing was performed with immunoSEQ multiplex PCR; in TCRdb, only in-frame clones are kept and a portion is missing. This table holds 50,000 to 70,000 clones, around 96% found once. Source material: naive CD8+ T cells sorted from blood. These receptors originate from a human donor in good health.

The chain couples TRBV28 to TRBJ1-5; D uncertain. Germline CDR1 MDHEN, CDR2 SYDVKM. CDR3 length equals 11 residues. The V and J ends lost 5 bases and 3 bases respectively, with 2 bases between them. CDR3 protein: CASSVNQPQHF. CDR3 nucleotide sequence: TGTGCCAGCAGTGTCAATCAGCCCCAGCATTTT.

The chain combines TRBV19 with TRBJ1-4; D is unclear. Deletions cut 7 bases from V and 0 bases from J, with 15 bases between. The CDR3 runs 16 residues. Germline CDR1 LNHDA, CDR2 SQIVND (reference sequence). CDR3 sequence: CASNKIGFATNEKLFF. CDR3 coding DNA: TGTGCCAGTAACAAGATTGGGTTTGCAACTAATGAAAAACTGTTTTTT. Drawing the rest from reference TRBV19 and TRBJ1-4, the complete variable domain is DGGITQSPKYLFRKEGQNVTLSCEQNLNHDAMYWYRQDPGQGLRLIYYSQIVNDFQKGDIAEGYSVSREKKESFPLTVTSAQKNPTAFYLCASNKIGFATNEKLFFGSGTQLSVL.

This sequence joins TRBV7-2 and TRBJ2-1, with D unresolved. With 1 base removed from V and 10 bases from J, the gap between germline ends came to 8 bases. From germline, CDR1 is SGHTA and CDR2 FQGNSA. The CDR3 has 12 amino acids. This CDR3 is CASSLGTAEQFF. Written as DNA, the CDR3 is TGTGCCAGCAGCTTAGGGACGGCAGAGCAGTTCTTC.

The chain recombines TRBV9 with TRBJ2-3; the match to TRBD2 covers 11 bases. The CDR3 contains 16 residues. The germline V gene has CDR1 SGDLS and CDR2 YYNGEE. Trimming cost V 2 bases and J 4 bases; bases outside gene matches: 6. The CDR3 sequence is CASSVHSGGAADTQYF. In nucleotides, the CDR3 is TGTGCCAGCAGCGTTCATAGCGGGGGGGCGGCAGATACGCAGTATTTT. Looking up the rest from reference TRBV9 and TRBJ2-3 gives the full variable domain: DSGVTQTPKHLITATGQRVTLRCSPRSGDLSVYWYQQSLDQGLQFLIQYYNGEERAKGNILERFSAQQFPDLHSELNLSSLELGDSALYFCASSVHSGGAADTQYFGPGTRLTVL.

The V gene is TRBV5-1, the J gene TRBJ2-1; no reliable D call. The CDR3 runs to 15 residues. V was trimmed by 7 bases and J by 3 bases, leaving 17 bases between them. Germline CDR1 is SGHRS and CDR2 is YFSETQ. CDR3 residues: CASGELPSYYNEQFF. CDR3 nucleotide sequence: TGCGCCAGCGGGGAATTACCCTCATACTACAATGAGCAGTTCTTC. Complete variable domain (other parts from reference TRBV5-1 and TRBJ2-1): KAGVTQTPRYLIKTRGQQVTLSCSPISGHRSVSWYQQTPGQGLQFLFEYFSETQRNKGNFPGRFSGRQFSNSRSEMNVSTLELGDSALYLCASGELPSYYNEQFFGPGTRLTVL.

The CDR3, as DNA: TGTGCCAGCAGTCCGTCCCCGGACACCTCCTACGAGCAGTACTTC. Translation: CASSPSPDTSYEQYF. This sequence joins TRBV27 and TRBJ2-7; the D gene is possibly TRBD1 (5 bases). V lost 5 bases to trimming and J lost 0 bases, with 14 bases between them. The CDR3 spans 15 residues. Per germline, CDR1 MNHEY and CDR2 SMNVEV (reference sequence).

The chain carries TRBV28 and TRBJ1-2; TRBD1 might be the D (5 bases). The germline V and J ends were trimmed by 5 bases and 6 bases, with 22 bases remaining between them. The CDR3 loop spans 16 amino acids. Germline V lookup: CDR1 MDHEN, CDR2 SYDVKM. As DNA, the CDR3 is TGTGCCAGCAGTACCTCCTCGGGACCCCGCCCCAATGGCTACACCTTC. Protein sequence: CASSTSSGPRPNGYTF.

The J gene is TRBJ2-7, the V gene TRBV6-5; D gene unclear. V was cut by 6 bases and J by 6 bases, with 9 bases left in between. Germline-derived CDR1 and CDR2 are MNHEY and SVGAGI. This CDR3 comprises 11 residues. This chain's CDR3 is CASSSSFEQYF. CDR3 DNA sequence: TGTGCCAGCAGCTCCAGCTTCGAGCAGTACTTC.

The CDR3 nucleotides read TGTGCCTGGAGTCAGGACAGGGCTTTCTACGGCTACACCTTC. Translated, it gives CAWSQDRAFYGYTF. The chain carries TRBV30 and TRBJ1-2; TRBD1 matches at 8 bases. Trimming removed 2 bases from V and 8 bases from J; junction bases left unmatched: 10. Germline-derived CDR1 and CDR2 are GTSNPN and SVGIG (reference sequence). The CDR3 sequence is 14 residues long.

The chain is built from TRBV7-6 and TRBJ2-7, with D perhaps being TRBD1 or TRBD2 (6 bases each). Trimming stripped 5 bases from V and 5 bases from J, with 16 bases between. The germline gives CDR1 SGHVS, CDR2 FNYEAQ. The CDR3 has 14 amino acids. In DNA, the CDR3 is TGTGCCAGCAGCCAGTCCGGGGGCATCAACGAGCAGTACTTC. It encodes CASSQSGGINEQYF. The full variable domain, with the rest looked up from reference TRBV7-6 and TRBJ2-7, is GAGVSQSPRYKVTKRGQDVALRCDPISGHVSLYWYRQALGQGPEFLTYFNYEAQQDKSGLPNDRFSAERPEGSISTLTIQRTEQRDSAMYRCASSQSGGINEQYFGPGTRLTVT.

In its sample, this clone was seen once. The chain recombines TRBV30 with TRBJ2-1, with D hard to call. V was pared by 1 base and J by 9 bases, with 10 bases between. Germline values: CDR1 GTSNPN, CDR2 SVGIG (reference sequence). The CDR3 spans 12 residues. The CDR3 region has the DNA TGTGCCTGGAGTGCAGGAGTTGGTGAGCAGTTCTTC. Encoded protein: CAWSAGVGEQFF.

The V and J genes are TRBV2 and TRBJ1-6, with 11 bases identical to TRBD1. J gave up 5 bases and V 0 bases, and 0 bases lay outside the gene matches. The length of the CDR3 is 16 residues. Germline V lookup: CDR1 SNHLY, CDR2 FYNNEI. The CDR3 sequence: CASSEADRGHNSPLHF. As DNA, the CDR3 is TGTGCCAGCAGTGAAGCGGACAGGGGGCATAATTCACCCCTCCACTTT.

The CDR3: CASSDGGAGNTIYF. The DNA of the CDR3 is TGTGCCAGCAGCGACGGAGGGGCTGGAAACACCATATATTTT. The gene calls are TRBV9 and TRBJ1-3; possibly TRBD1 for D (5 bases). CDR1 SGDLS and CDR2 YYNGEE come from the germline V gene. V gave up 3 bases and J gave up 2 bases, with 9 bases separating them. This CDR3 comprises 14 residues.

This sequence joins TRBV7-3 and TRBJ1-2; D is ambiguous. Trimming left V 0 bases short and J 8 bases short, with 13 bases between. The CDR3 has 14 residues. Germline V gives CDR1 SGHTA, CDR2 FQGTGA. CDR3: CASSLTASSGGYTF. The CDR3, as DNA: TGTGCCAGCAGCTTAACGGCAAGCTCGGGAGGCTACACCTTC.

V usage is TRBV30 and J usage is TRBJ2-1, with 10 bases aligning to TRBD2. The V gene end was trimmed by 1 base and the J gene end by 7 bases; junction bases not matched to a gene: 10. CDR3 length: 16 amino acids. From germline, CDR1 is GTSNPN and CDR2 SVGIG (reference sequence). CDR3 loop: CAWSESGGAPLNEQFF. In DNA form, the CDR3 reads TGTGCCTGGAGTGAGAGCGGGGGGGCCCCGTTGAATGAGCAGTTCTTC.

The rearrangement links TRBV25-1 to TRBJ1-1; TRBD1 is a possible D gene (6 bases). CDR3 length: 17 residues. Germline values: CDR1 MGHDK, CDR2 SYGVNS. The V and J ends lost 8 bases and 0 bases respectively, with 22 bases between them. CDR3 in DNA: TGTGCCAGCGCAAGATCACAGGGAAGCCTCATGAACACTGAAGCTTTCTTT. This encodes CASARSQGSLMNTEAFF.

This clone has a single count. The chain uses TRBV19 and TRBJ2-5, with TRBD1 matching 9 bases. Germline V gene lookup returns CDR1 LNHDA and CDR2 SQIVND (reference sequence). J lost 5 bases, V lost 3 bases, and 7 bases had no gene match. The CDR3 extends over 15 amino acids. CDR3 nucleotide sequence: TGTGCCAGTAGTATCGATACAGACAGGGGGGAGACCCAGTACTTC. It is translated as CASSIDTDRGETQYF.

This clone was seen once. The chain recombines TRBV27 with TRBJ2-1; D could derive from TRBD1 or TRBD2 (5 bases each). Germline V gene data show CDR1 as MNHEY and CDR2 as SMNVEV (reference sequence). V was trimmed by 5 bases and J by 0 bases, leaving 14 bases between them. The CDR3 extends over 16 amino acids. The CDR3 DNA follows: TGTGCCAGCAGTCCCGGGACGGGGAGCTCCTACAATGAGCAGTTCTTC. It codes for CASSPGTGSSYNEQFF.

Turning to this clone: The junction and the germline gene differ at one end; a read error may be behind it. The chain recombines TRBV19 with TRBJ2-7, with no clear D. The germline gives CDR1 LNHDA, CDR2 SQIVND (reference sequence). The CDR3 is made up of 12 amino acids. This CDR3 reads CASGPPSSEQYF. The CDR3, as DNA: TGTGCCAGTGGCCCCCCATCCTCCGAGCAGTACTTC.

The chain's CDR3 is CATSKGQGTNYGYTF. The CDR3, as DNA: TGTGCCACCAGCAAGGGACAGGGAACTAACTATGGCTACACCTTC. This sequence joins TRBV15 and TRBJ1-2, with 9 bases identical to TRBD1. The V and J ends lost 4 bases and 0 bases, in that order; junction bases with no gene match: 3. From germline, CDR1 is LNHNV and CDR2 YYDKDF (reference sequence). The CDR3 totals 15 residues.

The CDR3 region has the DNA TGTGCCAGCAGCCGGGGGACCGGGGATGAAGCTTTCTTT. Its protein product is CASSRGTGDEAFF. This chain joins TRBV5-4 and TRBJ1-1; D is perhaps TRBD1 (5 bases). The V end lost 4 bases, the J end lost 7 bases, and 14 bases lay between the germline ends. The CDR3 extends over 13 amino acids. In germline, CDR1 is SGHNT, CDR2 YYREEE (reference sequence).

This clone was found once. The chain is built from TRBV9 and TRBJ2-3, with TRBD1 matching over 7 bases. The germline gives CDR1 SGDLS, CDR2 YYNGEE. This CDR3 comprises 16 residues. V shed 5 bases and J 2 bases; nucleotides not matched to a gene: 11. The CDR3 region is CASSTSGTATTDTQYF. Here the CDR3 DNA reads TGTGCCAGCAGTACCTCAGGGACAGCCACCACAGATACGCAGTATTTT. Based on the CDR3 plus reference TRBV9 and TRBJ2-3, the full variable domain is DSGVTQTPKHLITATGQRVTLRCSPRSGDLSVYWYQQSLDQGLQFLIQYYNGEERAKGNILERFSAQQFPDLHSELNLSSLELGDSALYFCASSTSGTATTDTQYFGPGTRLTVL.